This T cell receptor (beta chain) was recorded in a study of cytomegalovirus exposure and HLA in healthy donors. V lost 0 bases, J lost 3 bases, and 3 bases stayed unmatched. The CDR3 is made up of 15 amino acids. Germline V lookup: CDR1 SGHTS, CDR2 YDEGEE. Everyone who donated was a healthy bone marrow donor. PCR was performed using 60 Vbeta and 13 Jbeta primers. The repertoire was sequenced with immunoSEQ multiplex PCR; TCRdb's copy has only in-frame clones and lacks some. The sample lists 75,000 to 90,000 clones, approximately 81% occurring once. The rearrangement links TRBV5-8 to TRBJ1-5, with 7 bases fitting TRBD1. The clonotype comes from a woman aged 35 to 49 in good health and CMV-seropositive. The sequencing sample was made of PBMCs. The CDR3 DNA follows: TGTGCCAGCAGCTTGGTGACAGGGACCAATCAGCCCCAGCATTTT. This codes for CASSLVTGTNQPQHF.